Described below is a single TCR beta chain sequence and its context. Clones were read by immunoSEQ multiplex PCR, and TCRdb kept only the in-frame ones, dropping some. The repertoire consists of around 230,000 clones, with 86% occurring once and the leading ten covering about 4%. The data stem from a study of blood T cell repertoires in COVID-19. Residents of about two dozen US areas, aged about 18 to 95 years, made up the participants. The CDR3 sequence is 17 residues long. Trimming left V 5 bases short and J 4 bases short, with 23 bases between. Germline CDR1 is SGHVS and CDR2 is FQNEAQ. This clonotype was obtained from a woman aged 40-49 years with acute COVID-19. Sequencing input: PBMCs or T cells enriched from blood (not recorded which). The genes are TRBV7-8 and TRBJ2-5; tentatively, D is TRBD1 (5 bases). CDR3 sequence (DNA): TGTGCCAGCAGCCCCTGGGGTAGGGGTCCAGTGGGAGAGACCCAGTACTTC. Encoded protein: CASSPWGRGPVGETQYF.